This TCR beta chain was captured by sequencing in a study of T cells in Graves' hyperthyroidism and ophthalmopathy (dated by TCRdb to between 2018 and 2020). In the study overall: Peripheral blood samples were taken at initial diagnosis, before any treatment was given. To identify TCR V-J signatures that set the groups apart, the researchers used a discovery cohort of approximately 98 patients, made up of approximately 43 with Graves' ophthalmopathy and some 55 with stable Graves' hyperthyroidism. Whether ophthalmopathy could be predicted prospectively was tested in an independent validation cohort made up of under 20 hyperthyroidism patients plus 17 patients who later progressed to ophthalmopathy. The 100 or so discovery patients were divided at random into training and test sets in a 7:3 ratio. Thyroid tissue and blood T-cell repertoires from more than 5 Graves' hyperthyroidism patients were also compared in the study. Once sampling was done, hyperthyroidism patients were given methimazole at a starting dose of 30 mg daily, whereas ophthalmopathy patients were given high-dose intravenous methylprednisolone. The paper describes TCR Vbeta CDR3 sequencing of 135 peripheral blood samples, made up of approximately 40 ophthalmopathy patients, around 78 hyperthyroidism patients and 17 progressor patients.

Here is what the overall study found, with its caveats: In validation, the model predicted progression to ophthalmopathy a median of about 6 months before onset, with about 70% sensitivity and just under 75% specificity. Most expanded thyroid clonotypes (frequency above 0.001) were also found in blood, which suggests that blood repertoires may mirror thyroid immune responses. A 13 V-J signature model separated ophthalmopathy from stable hyperthyroidism, with over 85% sensitivity and about 81% specificity in cross-validation and 80%/75% in testing. Sample size was not statistically predetermined, and investigators were not blinded to group allocation.

Trimming costs V 5 bases and J 3 bases, and their ends lie 11 bases apart. CDR1 and CDR2, looked up from the germline V gene, are MNHEY and SVGAGI. The CDR3 runs 14 residues from the cysteine to the phenylalanine. CDR3 DNA is the only sequence kept; it has 42 bases, read in frame from the first base. Stable Graves' hyperthyroidism was defined as no progression to ophthalmopathy during 18 months of follow-up. Hyperthyroidism patients were aged 18 to 65 years and newly diagnosed, with disease duration of less than 2 months. Exclusion was applied to patients with uncontrolled infections, other autoimmune diseases, pregnancy or lactation. Clinical symptoms, serum thyroxine and TRAb, thyroid ultrasound, and orbital computed tomography formed the basis for the diagnoses. PBMCs were isolated from approximately 10 ml of fresh peripheral blood by Ficoll-Paque density gradient centrifugation. Trizol reagent was used to extract total RNA, and RNA quality was then checked on an Agilent 2100 Bioanalyzer.

Ten or more counts support this clonotype. This clone's antigen is unknown. Qualities for individual bases were not recorded, and no much larger clone is one base off. TCR beta CDR3 regions were amplified from RNA transcripts. The first round of RT-PCR for the TCR CDR3 was performed with the HTBI primer set and the Qiagen OneStep RT-PCR kit. The libraries were constructed in a second round of multiplex PCR and then size-selected and purified. The libraries were sequenced on an Illumina HiSeq2000 using paired-end 100 bp reads. As for the original processing: SOAPnuke was used to process the raw data, with reads discarded if the reads contained adapters or uncalled bases, had a mean Phred below 15, or lacked an exact constant-primer or identifier match. High-quality paired reads were merged using COPE v1.2.5, and each unique nucleotide sequence was defined as a clonotype. Clonotypes were aligned to IMGT TRBV, TRBD and TRBJ reference segments using MiTCR v1.1. Only V-J combinations with frequency above 0.0001, covering about 99% of repertoires, were analysed. The TCS score was defined as the ratio of F50 (clonal expansion) to E x V (chaos), calculated using BLOSUM62-based TCRdist between CDR3 peptides within each V-J. Welch's t-statistics and random forest reduced roughly 540 V-J features to roughly 13, which were used in a naive Bayes classifier (R e1071). In-frame beta chains were kept once TCRdb had trimmed the public reads at Q25 with fastp and called clones with MiXCR. CDR3 protein duplicates are merged, each entry listing the most common genes and DNA. In this record, the V and J calls reflect TCRdb's handling and not the investigators' own analysis. The sample data list around 350,000 distinct CDR3 sequences, and about a fifth of these were observed just once. Together, the top ten hold roughly 3.5% of the sample.

Sequenced material: blood. The chain is encoded by TRBV6-5 joined to TRBJ1-5; no D gene is confidently identified. The TCR comes from a woman aged 18-35 years with Graves' hyperthyroidism. This receptor has the CDR3 CASSSDPDNQPQHF. The nucleotides are TGTGCCAGCAGTAGCGACCCTGACAATCAGCCCCAGCATTTT.